Listed below are T cell receptor beta chains from one sample, sequenced in a study of cytomegalovirus exposure and HLA in healthy donors. Data came from immunoSEQ multiplex PCR; TCRdb stores just in-frame clones and leaves some out. This sample has 100,000 to 120,000 clones; around 84% occur once, and the top ten carry 1.3%. The source material was PBMCs. Receptor source: a woman aged 25 to 39 in good health and CMV-seronegative. The CDR3 runs from the conserved cysteine through the conserved F or W. Fields, in order: J gene, D gene, clone size, V gene, CDR3 DNA, CDR3 protein. A D gene is named only where the DNA matches it firmly. Not all rows give a size; the values are once, few, many and, for expanded clones, a class.

TRBJ2-2,TRBD1,NA,TRBV6-6,TGTGCCAGCAGTCGGGGACAGGGGGGCACCGGGGAGCTGTTTTTT,CASSRGQGGTGELFF
TRBJ2-3,NA,NA,TRBV11-2,TGTGCCAGCAGCTCTGGCGGGGCTAGCACAGATACGCAGTATTTT,CASSSGGASTDTQYF
TRBJ2-5,NA,NA,TRBV14,TGTGCCAGCAGCCAAGAGGCCCGACGGGGGACCCAGTACTTC,CASSQEARRGTQYF
TRBJ2-1,TRBD2,NA,TRBV6-1,TGTGCCAGCAGTGAAATCTCTAGCGGATACTACAATGAGCAGTTCTTC,CASSEISSGYYNEQFF
TRBJ2-5,TRBD2,NA,TRBV30,TGTGCCTGGAGTGTACGAGCGGGGGAAGAGACCCAGTACTTC,CAWSVRAGEETQYF
TRBJ1-2,NA,few,TRBV5-1,TGCGCCAGCAGCCCCGACAGTCCCTATGGCTACACCTTC,CASSPDSPYGYTF
TRBJ1-3,NA,few,TRBV30,TGTGCCTGGAGTGTGTCTCTCTCCGGAAACACCATATATTTT,CAWSVSLSGNTIYF
TRBJ2-7,TRBD1,once,TRBV5-4,TGTGCCAGCAGCTCCCCTGACAGGGGGCACTCCTACGAGCAGTACTTC,CASSSPDRGHSYEQYF
TRBJ1-1,NA,NA,TRBV7-8,TGTGCCAGCGGCACGGGGGGGAACACTGAAGCTTTCTTT,CASGTGGNTEAFF
TRBJ2-7,TRBD2,NA,TRBV7-9,TGTGCCAGCAGCTTACTAGCGGGAGACCCCTACGAGCAGTACTTC,CASSLLAGDPYEQYF
TRBJ1-1,NA,NA,TRBV7-2,TGTGCCAGCAGCTTAGCTTCCTCGTCCACTGAAGCTTTCTTT,CASSLASSSTEAFF
TRBJ2-1,TRBD2,once,TRBV29-1,TGCAGCGCTGGGAGCGGGAGTCTCGATGAGCAGTTCTTC,CSAGSGSLDEQFF
TRBJ1-2,NA,NA,TRBV6-5,TGTGCCAGCAGTTCTCCGGCGGGGGGCTACACCTTC,CASSSPAGGYTF
TRBJ1-5,TRBD1,NA,TRBV6-5,TGTGCCAGCAGCCGACAGGGGGATGGCAATCAGCCCCAGCATTTT,CASSRQGDGNQPQHF